The clone carrying this TCR beta chain was counted many times. The antigen is not known. The sample comes from a study of breast tumors, draining lymph nodes, adjacent tissues. Findings of the study overall: Compared with lymph nodes, tumors were less diverse; compared with nontumor tissue, more. Data only fit, rather than demonstrated, lymph node origin of most tumor T cells.

MiXCR, applied by TCRdb to the multiplex PCR reads, yields one record per CDR3 protein. The sample lists more than 100,000 distinct CDR3 sequences, 20% to 25% occurring once. Axillary draining lymph nodes of breast cancer patients supplied the node samples. Germline CDR1 is SQVTM and CDR2 is ANQGSEA. The CDR3 sequence is 14 residues long. Trimming removed 6 bases from V and 3 bases from J; junction bases left unmatched: 5. What was sequenced was axillary lymph node tissue. This clonotype originated in a female donor with breast cancer. Some clones in this sample may be carry-over from other donors' samples. The chain uses TRBV29-1 and TRBJ2-3; 11 nucleotides align to TRBD2. The CDR3 sequence is CSVLLAGVTDTQYF. CDR3 DNA sequence: TGCAGCGTATTACTAGCGGGAGTGACAGATACGCAGTATTTT.